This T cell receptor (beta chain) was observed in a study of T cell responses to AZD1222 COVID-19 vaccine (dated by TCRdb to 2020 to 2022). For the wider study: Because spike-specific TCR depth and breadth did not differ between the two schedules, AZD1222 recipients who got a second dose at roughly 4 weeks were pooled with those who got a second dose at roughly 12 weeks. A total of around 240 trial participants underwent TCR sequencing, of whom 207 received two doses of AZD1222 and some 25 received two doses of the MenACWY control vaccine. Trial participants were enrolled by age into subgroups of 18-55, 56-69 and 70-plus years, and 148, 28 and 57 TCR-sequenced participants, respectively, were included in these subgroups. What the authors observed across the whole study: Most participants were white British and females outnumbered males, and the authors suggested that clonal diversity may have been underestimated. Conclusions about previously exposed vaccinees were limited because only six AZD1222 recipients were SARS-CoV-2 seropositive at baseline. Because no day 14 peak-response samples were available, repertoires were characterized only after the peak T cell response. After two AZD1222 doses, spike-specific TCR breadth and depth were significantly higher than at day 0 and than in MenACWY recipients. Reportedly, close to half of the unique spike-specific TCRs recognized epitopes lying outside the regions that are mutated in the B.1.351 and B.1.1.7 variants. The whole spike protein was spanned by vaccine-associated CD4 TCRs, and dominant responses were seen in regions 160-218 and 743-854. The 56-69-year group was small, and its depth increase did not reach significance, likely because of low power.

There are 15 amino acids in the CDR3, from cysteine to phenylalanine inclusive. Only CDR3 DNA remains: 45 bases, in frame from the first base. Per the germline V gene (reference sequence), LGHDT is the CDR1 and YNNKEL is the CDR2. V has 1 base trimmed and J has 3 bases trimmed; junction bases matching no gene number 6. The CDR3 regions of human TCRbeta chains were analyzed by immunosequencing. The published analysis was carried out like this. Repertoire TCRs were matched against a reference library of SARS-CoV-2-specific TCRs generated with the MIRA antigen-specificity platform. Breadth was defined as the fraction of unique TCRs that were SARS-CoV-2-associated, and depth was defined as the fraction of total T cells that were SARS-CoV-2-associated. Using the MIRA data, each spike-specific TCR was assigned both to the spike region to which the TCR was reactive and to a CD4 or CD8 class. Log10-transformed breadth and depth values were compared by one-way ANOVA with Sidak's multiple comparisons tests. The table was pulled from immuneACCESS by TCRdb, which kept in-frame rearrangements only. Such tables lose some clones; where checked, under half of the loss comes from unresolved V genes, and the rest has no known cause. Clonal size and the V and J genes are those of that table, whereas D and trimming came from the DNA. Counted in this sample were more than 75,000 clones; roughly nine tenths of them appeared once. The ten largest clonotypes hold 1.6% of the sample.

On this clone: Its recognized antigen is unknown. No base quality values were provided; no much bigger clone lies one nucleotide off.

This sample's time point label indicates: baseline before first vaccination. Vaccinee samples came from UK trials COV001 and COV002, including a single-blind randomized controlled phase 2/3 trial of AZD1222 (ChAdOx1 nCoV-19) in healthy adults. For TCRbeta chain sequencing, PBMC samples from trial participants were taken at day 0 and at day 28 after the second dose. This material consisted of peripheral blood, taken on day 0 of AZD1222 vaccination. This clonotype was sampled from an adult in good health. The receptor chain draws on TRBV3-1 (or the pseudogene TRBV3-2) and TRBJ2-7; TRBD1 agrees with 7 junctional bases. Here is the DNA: TGTGCCAGCAGCCAAGGAAGTGACAGGGTCTACGAGCAGTACTTC. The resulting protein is CASSQGSDRVYEQYF.